This T cell receptor (beta chain) came from a study of OX40 agonist ivuxolimab in advanced cancers. Findings and caveats of the study: On average, CD8+ T cells had more expanded clones than CD4+.

Libraries were prepared by immunoSEQ multiplex PCR; TCRdb keeps only in-frame clonotypes and omits some of them. The sample lists about 120,000 clones, 75% to 90% occurring once. With respect to this clone: Its target is unknown.

CDR1 is LNHDA, CDR2 SQIVND, per germline (reference sequence). With 1 base removed from V and 6 bases from J, the gap between germline ends came to 7 bases. This CDR3 spans 13 amino acids. Excluded were patients having autoimmune disease history or systemic immunosuppression. Blood specimens came from baseline, cycle 4 day 1, and cycle 7 day 1. Material: CD4+ or CD8+ T cells sorted from blood, obtained in a trial of the OX40 agonist ivuxolimab. The genes are TRBV19 and TRBJ2-4; maybe TRBD2 (5 bases). The TCR was taken from an adult with an advanced solid tumor such as melanoma, head and neck, liver or kidney cancer. Written as DNA, the CDR3 is TGTGCCAGTAGTATAGCGGCGGGAAACATTCAGTACTTC. It translates to CASSIAAGNIQYF.